This T cell receptor (beta chain) appears in the sequencing data of a study of T cell responses to AZD1222 COVID-19 vaccine (dated by TCRdb to about 2021). In terms of the full investigation: TCR sequencing was performed for about 240 trial participants, of whom some 200 were given two doses of AZD1222 and 26 were given two doses of MenACWY control vaccine. Trial participants were enrolled into age subgroups of 18-55, 56-69 and 70-plus years, which contained about 150, 27 and 61 TCR-sequenced participants, respectively.

The sample's time point label, in plain terms: about 28 days (+/-7) after the second vaccine dose. AZD1222 recipients with second doses at about 4 weeks or about 12 weeks were pooled, because spike-specific TCR depth and breadth did not differ between schedules. Vaccinee samples were obtained from the UK trials COV001 and COV002, which included a single-blind randomized controlled phase 2/3 trial of AZD1222 (ChAdOx1 nCoV-19) in healthy adults. For TCRbeta chain sequencing, PBMC samples were collected from trial participants at day 0 and at day 28 after the second dose. Concerning this clone itself: Its binding antigen is unknown. Base qualities were left out, and no much larger clone turns up one base away.

The investigation overall reported the following: No day 14 peak-response samples were available, so repertoires were characterized only after the peak T cell response. The whole spike protein was spanned by vaccine-associated CD4 TCRs, and dominant responses were seen in regions 160-218 and 743-854. In the small 56-69-year group, the increase in depth fell short of significance, most likely because of low power. Participants were mostly white British and included more females than males, and it was suggested by the authors that clonal diversity may have been underestimated. Reportedly, almost half of the unique spike-specific TCRs recognized epitopes lying outside the regions that are mutated in the B.1.351 and B.1.1.7 variants. Conclusions about previously exposed vaccinees are limited because only a handful of AZD1222 recipients were SARS-CoV-2 seropositive at baseline. Spike-specific TCR breadth and depth rose significantly after two AZD1222 doses compared with day 0 and with MenACWY recipients.

The CDR3 has 13 amino acids, counting the end cysteine and phenylalanine. Only CDR3 DNA remains: 39 bases, in frame from the first base. For CDR1 and CDR2, the germline V gene lists MDHEN and SYDVKM. V and J lose 7 bases and 4 bases, and a span of 13 bases separates them. The CDR3 regions of human TCRbeta chains were subjected to immunosequencing. The authors processed their data as follows. TCRs in the repertoires were compared against a reference library of SARS-CoV-2-specific TCRs that had been generated with the MIRA antigen-specificity platform. Breadth was defined as the fraction of unique TCRs that were SARS-CoV-2-associated, and depth was defined as the fraction of total T cells that were SARS-CoV-2-associated. Using the MIRA data, each spike-specific TCR was mapped to the spike region that the TCR reacts to and placed in a CD4 or CD8 class. Log10-transformed breadth and depth values were compared by one-way ANOVA with Sidak's multiple comparisons tests. The table was pulled from immuneACCESS by TCRdb, which kept in-frame rearrangements only. Such tables lose some clones; where checked, under half of the loss comes from unresolved V genes, and the rest has no known cause. V and J calls and clone size follow that table, whereas D and trimming were derived from the DNA. The sample records 140,000 to 150,000 clones, about 86% of which are singletons. Of the sample, approximately 5% is held by the ten largest clones.

The source material was peripheral blood, sampled 28 days after the second AZD1222 dose. The V and J segments used are TRBV28 and TRBJ1-1; the D region possibly corresponds to TRBD1 (6 bases align). This TCR came from an adult who received the AZD1222 COVID-19 vaccine. The CDR3 region has the sequence CASTETGATEAFF. The sequenced DNA: TGTGCCAGCACCGAAACGGGGGCCACTGAAGCTTTCTTT.